This record covers a single T cell receptor beta chain. Its antigen is as yet unknown. This entry is derived from a study of cytomegalovirus exposure and HLA in healthy donors. General observations from the study: Earlier analysis found most TCR beta V segments productive about 87% or about 30% of the time.

The donors, nominally healthy at sampling, likely had unrecorded immune exposures. J was trimmed by 5 bases and V by 2 bases; bases with no gene match: 4. Germline assignment: CDR1 SGHNT and CDR2 YYREEE (reference sequence). The CDR3 runs 15 residues. Both 60 Vbeta primers and 13 Jbeta primers went into the PCR. Here immunoSEQ multiplex PCR was the method, and the copy in TCRdb shows in-frame clones only, minus some. The sample contains 150,000 to 200,000 clones, roughly four fifths of which appear only once. This clonotype originated in a man aged 40-50 years in good health and CMV-seronegative. V and J are TRBV5-4 and TRBJ2-2; 9 nucleotides match TRBD2. Sample: PBMCs. For the CDR3, the DNA is TGTGCCAGCAGCTTAAGAGCGGGAGGTACCGGGGAGCTGTTTTTT. Its translation is CASSLRAGGTGELFF.